This T cell receptor beta chain came from a study of T cells in Graves' hyperthyroidism and ophthalmopathy. The V and J ends lost 5 bases and 8 bases, in that order; junction bases with no gene match: 7. CDR3 length: 13 amino acids. Points from the study as a whole: Most clonotypes expanded in thyroid above 0.001 were likewise present in blood.

The investigators amplified TCR beta CDR3 regions from RNA transcripts. In the first-round RT-PCR of the TCR CDR3, the HTBI primer set was used. Using its own MiXCR run on the multiplex PCR reads, TCRdb lists one record per CDR3 protein. The profile covers approximately 380,000 distinct CDR3 sequences, with about a fifth appearing a single time and 3.7% taken by the ten largest. There are a few counts of this clonotype. Antigen specificity is unknown. This clonotype was obtained from a woman between 18 and 29 years old with Graves' hyperthyroidism. The sequenced sample was blood. The chain has TRBV12-3 or TRBV12-4 and TRBJ1-2; TRBD1 matches at 8 bases. The DNA of the CDR3 is TGTGCCAGCAGTATTCAGGGGGCGCTAGGCTACACCTTC. This codes for CASSIQGALGYTF.